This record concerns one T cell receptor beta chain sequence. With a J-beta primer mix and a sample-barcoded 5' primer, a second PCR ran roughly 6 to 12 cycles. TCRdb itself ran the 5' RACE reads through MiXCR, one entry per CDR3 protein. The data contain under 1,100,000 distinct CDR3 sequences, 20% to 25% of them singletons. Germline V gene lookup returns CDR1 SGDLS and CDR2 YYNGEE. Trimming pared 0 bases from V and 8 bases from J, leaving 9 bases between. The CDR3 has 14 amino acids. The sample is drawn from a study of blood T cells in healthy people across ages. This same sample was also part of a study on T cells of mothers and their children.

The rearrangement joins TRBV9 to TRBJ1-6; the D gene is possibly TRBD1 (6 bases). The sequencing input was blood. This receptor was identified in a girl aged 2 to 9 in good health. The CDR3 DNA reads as TGTGCCAGCAGCGTAGGTTCAGGGGATTCACCCCTCCACTTT. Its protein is CASSVGSGDSPLHF. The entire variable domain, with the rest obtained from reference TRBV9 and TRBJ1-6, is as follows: DSGVTQTPKHLITATGQRVTLRCSPRSGDLSVYWYQQSLDQGLQFLIQYYNGEERAKGNILERFSAQQFPDLHSELNLSSLELGDSALYFCASSVGSGDSPLHFGNGTRLTVT.